The sequence of this TCR beta chain was determined in a study of CD8 T cells in Susac syndrome. CDR3 length: 12 residues. Germline CDR1 and CDR2: SGHTA and FQGNSA. This clonotype came up once. One end of the junction is discordant with germline, which a read error may explain. The T cells that were sequenced for TCR beta were CD8+ and CD4+ cells from blood. The multiple sclerosis controls were treatment-naive patients affected by stable or active relapsing-remitting disease. TEMRA cells were FACS-enriched, while CD8+ and CD4+ T cells were negatively isolated. RNA totalling about 0.45 to 1 ug underwent reverse transcription with random hexamers. TCRdb used MiXCR to reprocess the immunoSEQ multiplex PCR reads, holding one entry per CDR3 protein. The sample records about 130,000 distinct CDR3 sequences, roughly 94% being singletons.

The chain carries TRBV7-2 and TRBJ2-7, with TRBD1 matching over 7 bases. Sequences were obtained from CD4+ T cells from PBMCs. The clonotype was recovered from a human donor with multiple sclerosis. This chain's CDR3 is CASSLLSGQFLF. The DNA for the CDR3 is TGTGCCAGCAGCCTCCTTTCGGGACAGTTTCTTTTC.